This T cell receptor (beta chain) was recovered during a study of cytomegalovirus exposure and HLA in healthy donors. Study-level information: Some 200 million T cells yielded more than 95 million unique TCR beta sequences, as an earlier analysis found. Study-wide findings and caveats: Cytomegalovirus-associated status was assigned to roughly 160 TCR beta chains.

Primers: 60 Vbeta forward and 13 Jbeta reverse. Some clones are missing from TCRdb's copy, which holds only in-frame ones; the method was immunoSEQ multiplex PCR. The sample carries 200,000 to 250,000 clones, 70% to 90% recorded once. Deletions cut 3 bases from V and 8 bases from J, with 10 bases between. Germline CDR1 reads SGDLS; CDR2 reads YYNGEE. The CDR3 runs to 12 residues. Details on this clone: Its matching antigen is unknown.

The rearrangement uses TRBV9 and TRBJ2-3, with D unresolved. What was sequenced was PBMCs. This receptor was taken from a woman aged 60 to 75 in good health and CMV-seropositive. DNA for the CDR3: TGTGCCAGCAGCGAAATCTATGGTACGCAGTATTTT. It codes for CASSEIYGTQYF.